This TCR beta chain was sequenced during a study of blood T cell repertoires in COVID-19. About this clone: Other DNA sequences from this sample encode an identical CDR3 as well.

Only in-frame clones appear in the TCRdb table, and some are missing; sequencing was by immunoSEQ multiplex PCR. Here the sample spans roughly 700,000 clones, over 80% being singletons. The CDR3 loop spans 15 amino acids. Germline V gene sequence: CDR1 SGHRS, CDR2 YFSETQ. The germline V and J ends were trimmed by 4 bases and 3 bases, with 14 bases remaining between them. The chain combines TRBV5-1 with TRBJ1-5; no clear D gene. This TCR was recovered from a woman in her late teens or twenties with acute or convalescent COVID-19. The sample comprised peripheral blood. The chain's CDR3 is CASSLTGTLNQPQHF. The CDR3 region has the DNA TGCGCCAGCAGCCTGACGGGAACTCTCAATCAGCCCCAGCATTTT.